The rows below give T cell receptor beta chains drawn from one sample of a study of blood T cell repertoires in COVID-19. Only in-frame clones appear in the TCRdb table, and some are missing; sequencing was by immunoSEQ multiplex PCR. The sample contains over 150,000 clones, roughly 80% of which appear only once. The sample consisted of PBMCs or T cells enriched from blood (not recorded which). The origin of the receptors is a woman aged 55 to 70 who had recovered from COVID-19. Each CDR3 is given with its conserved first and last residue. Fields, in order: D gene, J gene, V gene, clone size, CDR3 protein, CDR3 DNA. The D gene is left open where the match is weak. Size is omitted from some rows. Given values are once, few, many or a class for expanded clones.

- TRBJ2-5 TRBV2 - CASSRDIQETQYF TGTGCCAGCAGTCGGGACATACAAGAGACCCAGTACTTC
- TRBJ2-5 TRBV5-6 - CASSRGMAGIGTQYF TGTGCCAGCAGCAGGGGGATGGCAGGTATAGGGACCCAGTACTTC
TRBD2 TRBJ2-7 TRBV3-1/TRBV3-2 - CASSQEGLGWEQYF TGTGCCAGCAGCCAAGAGGGACTAGGGTGGGAGCAGTACTTC
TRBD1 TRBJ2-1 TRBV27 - CASSRRSGQHNEQFF TGTGCCAGCAGTCGCCGATCGGGACAGCACAATGAGCAGTTCTTC
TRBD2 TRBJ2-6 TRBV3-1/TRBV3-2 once CASSHARLRSGVSGANVLTF TGTGCCAGCAGCCACGCCCGGTTGCGGAGCGGGGTCTCTGGGGCCAACGTCCTGACTTTC
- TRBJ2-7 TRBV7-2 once CASSLGSTTALGQYF TGTGCCAGCAGCTTAGGCTCAACAACCGCCCTTGGGCAGTACTTC
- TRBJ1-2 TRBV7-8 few CASSLEGIDGYTF TGTGCCAGCAGCTTAGAGGGGATCGATGGCTACACCTTC
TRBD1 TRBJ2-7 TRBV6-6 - CASRSNRGHDEQYF TGTGCCAGCAGGTCCAACAGGGGGCACGACGAGCAGTACTTC
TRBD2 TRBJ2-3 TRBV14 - CASSPLAGRTDTQYF TGTGCCAGCAGTCCACTAGCGGGGCGCACAGATACGCAGTATTTT
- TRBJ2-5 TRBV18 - CASSPPGGLKETQYF TGTGCCAGCTCACCACCTGGCGGGCTGAAAGAGACCCAGTACTTC
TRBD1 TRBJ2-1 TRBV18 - CASSRGQIDYNEQFF TGTGCCAGCTCACGGGGACAGATTGATTACAATGAGCAGTTCTTC
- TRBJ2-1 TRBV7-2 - CASSLGPSSYNEQFF TGTGCCAGCAGCTTAGGACCTAGCTCCTACAATGAGCAGTTCTTC
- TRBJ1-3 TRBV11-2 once CASSLGAGSGNTIYF TGTGCCAGCAGCTTAGGAGCGGGCTCTGGAAACACCATATATTTT
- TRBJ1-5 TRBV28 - CASSQGQGNQPQHF TGTGCCAGCAGCCAAGGTCAGGGCAATCAGCCCCAGCATTTT
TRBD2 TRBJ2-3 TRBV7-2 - CASSRVGGVGSADTQYF TGTGCCAGCAGCCGTGTCGGGGGGGTCGGTTCCGCAGATACGCAGTATTTT
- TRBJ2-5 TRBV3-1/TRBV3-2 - CASSQDSGAGETQYF TGTGCCAGCAGCCAAGATAGCGGAGCCGGAGAGACCCAGTACTTC
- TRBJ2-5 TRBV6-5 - CASSYSKTQYF TGTGCCAGCAGTTACTCCAAGACCCAGTACTTC
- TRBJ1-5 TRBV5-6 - CASSAGNSNQPQHF TGTGCCAGCAGCGCGGGGAATAGCAATCAGCCCCAGCATTTT
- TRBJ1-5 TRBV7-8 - CASTDRDQPQHF TGTGCCAGCACCGACAGAGATCAGCCCCAGCATTTT
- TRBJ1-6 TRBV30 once CAWTLSGGAHSPLHF TGTGCCTGGACCCTGTCGGGGGGCGCCCATTCACCCCTCCACTTT
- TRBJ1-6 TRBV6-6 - CASSPQPRGTNSPLHF TGTGCCAGCAGTCCCCAACCAAGGGGGACTAATTCACCCCTCCACTTT
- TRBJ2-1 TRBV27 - CASSLTGSYNEQFF TGTGCCAGCAGTTTAACAGGCTCCTACAATGAGCAGTTCTTC
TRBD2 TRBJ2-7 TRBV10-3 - CAISELGGSGGYEQYF TGTGCCATCAGTGAGCTGGGCGGTAGCGGGGGGTACGAGCAGTACTTC
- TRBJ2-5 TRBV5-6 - CASSLGSQETQYF TGTGCCAGCAGCTTGGGTAGCCAAGAGACCCAGTACTTC
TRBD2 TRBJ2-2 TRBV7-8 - CASSSSAGGMIGELFF TGTGCCAGCAGCTCTTCGGCGGGGGGGATGATCGGGGAGCTGTTTTTT
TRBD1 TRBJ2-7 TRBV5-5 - CASSLGTGGGRYEQYF TGTGCCAGCAGCTTGGGGACAGGGGGCGGAAGATACGAGCAGTACTTC
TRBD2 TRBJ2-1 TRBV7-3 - CASSLMGLPDEQFF TGTGCCAGCAGCTTAATGGGACTACCCGATGAGCAGTTCTTC
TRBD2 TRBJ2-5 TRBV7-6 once CASSLLAGRGETQYF TGTGCCAGCAGCTTACTGGCGGGGAGGGGAGAGACCCAGTACTTC
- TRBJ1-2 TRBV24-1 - CATSDPDRFYGYTF TGTGCCACCAGTGATCCTGACAGGTTCTATGGCTACACCTTC
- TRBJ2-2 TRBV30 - CAWIKTDNTGELFF TGTGCCTGGATTAAGACTGACAACACCGGGGAGCTGTTTTTT
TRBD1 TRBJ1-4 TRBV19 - CASMRDSSTNEKLFF TGTGCCAGTATGAGGGACAGCTCAACTAATGAAAAACTGTTTTTT
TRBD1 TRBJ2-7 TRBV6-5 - CASSRGQGIRYEQYF TGTGCCAGCAGCCGGGGACAGGGGATTCGCTACGAGCAGTACTTC
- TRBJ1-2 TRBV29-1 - CSVDNRPNNYGYTF TGCAGCGTTGACAACAGGCCTAATAACTATGGCTACACCTTC
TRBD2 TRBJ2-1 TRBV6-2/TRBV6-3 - CASSYSTLAGGAPYNEQFF TGTGCCAGCAGTTACTCGACACTAGCGGGGGGGGCCCCCTACAATGAGCAGTTCTTC
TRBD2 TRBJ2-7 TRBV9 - CASSDQRGSLEQYF TGTGCCAGCAGCGACCAGCGGGGCTCTCTCGAGCAGTACTTC
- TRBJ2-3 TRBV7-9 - CASSFPGTDTQYF TGTGCCAGCAGCTTCCCTGGCACAGATACGCAGTATTTT
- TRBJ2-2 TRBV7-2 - CASSQRSASNTGELFF TGTGCCAGCAGTCAACGAAGCGCTTCGAACACCGGGGAGCTGTTTTTT
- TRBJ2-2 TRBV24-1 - CATSFSGVVSGELFF TGTGCCACCAGTTTTTCAGGGGTAGTCTCCGGGGAGCTGTTTTTT
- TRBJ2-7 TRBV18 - CASSPSTDYEQYF TGTGCCAGCTCACCAAGTACAGACTACGAGCAGTACTTC
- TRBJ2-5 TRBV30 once CAWSVPGRETQYF TGTGCCTGGAGTGTGCCAGGGAGGGAGACCCAGTACTTC
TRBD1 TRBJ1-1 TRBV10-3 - CAISPRDRGSTEAFF TGTGCCATCAGTCCCCGGGACAGGGGTTCCACTGAAGCTTTCTTT
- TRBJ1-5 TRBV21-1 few CASQDGRGHLSNQPQHF TGTGCCAGCCAGGACGGCAGGGGTCACCTTAGCAATCAGCCCCAGCATTTT
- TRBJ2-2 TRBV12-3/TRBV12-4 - CASRRDGELFF TGTGCCAGCAGGAGAGACGGGGAGCTGTTTTTT